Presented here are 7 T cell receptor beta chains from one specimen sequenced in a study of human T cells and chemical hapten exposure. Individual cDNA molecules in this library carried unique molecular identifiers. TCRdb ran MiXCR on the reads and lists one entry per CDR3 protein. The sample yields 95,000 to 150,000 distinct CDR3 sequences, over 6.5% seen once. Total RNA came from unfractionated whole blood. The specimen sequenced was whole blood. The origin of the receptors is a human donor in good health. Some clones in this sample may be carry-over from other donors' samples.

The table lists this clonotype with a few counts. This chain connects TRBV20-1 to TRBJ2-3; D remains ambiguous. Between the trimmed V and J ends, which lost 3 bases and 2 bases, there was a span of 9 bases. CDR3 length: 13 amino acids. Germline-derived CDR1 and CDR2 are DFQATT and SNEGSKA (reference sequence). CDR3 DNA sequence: TGCAGTGCTAGGGAGCCTCTCACAGATACGCAGTATTTT. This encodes CSAREPLTDTQYF.

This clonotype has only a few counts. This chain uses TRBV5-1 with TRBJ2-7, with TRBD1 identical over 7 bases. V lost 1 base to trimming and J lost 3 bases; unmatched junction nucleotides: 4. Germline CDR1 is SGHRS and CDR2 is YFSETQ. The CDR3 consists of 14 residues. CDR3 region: CASSLRDSDYEQYF. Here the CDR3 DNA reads TGCGCCAGCAGCTTGAGGGACAGCGACTACGAGCAGTACTTC.

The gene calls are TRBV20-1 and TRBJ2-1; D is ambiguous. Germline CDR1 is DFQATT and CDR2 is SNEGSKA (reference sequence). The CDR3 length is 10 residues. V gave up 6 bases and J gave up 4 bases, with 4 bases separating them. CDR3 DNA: TGCAGTGCGACGTACAATGAGCAGTTCTTC. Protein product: CSATYNEQFF.

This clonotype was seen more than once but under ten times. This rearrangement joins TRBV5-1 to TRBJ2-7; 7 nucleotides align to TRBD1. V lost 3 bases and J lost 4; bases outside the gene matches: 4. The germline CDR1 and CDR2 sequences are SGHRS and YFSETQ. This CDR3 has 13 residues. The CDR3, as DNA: TGCGCCAGCAGCTCCCTGGACAGGTACGAGCAGTACTTC. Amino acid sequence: CASSSLDRYEQYF.

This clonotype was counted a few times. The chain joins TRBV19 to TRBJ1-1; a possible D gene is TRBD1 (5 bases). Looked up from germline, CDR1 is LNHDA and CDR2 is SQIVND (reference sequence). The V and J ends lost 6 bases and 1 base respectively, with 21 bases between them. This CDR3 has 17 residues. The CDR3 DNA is TGTGCCAGTAGCCCCCCGAGGGCGGGACGACGGAACACTGAAGCTTTCTTT. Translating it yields CASSPPRAGRRNTEAFF.

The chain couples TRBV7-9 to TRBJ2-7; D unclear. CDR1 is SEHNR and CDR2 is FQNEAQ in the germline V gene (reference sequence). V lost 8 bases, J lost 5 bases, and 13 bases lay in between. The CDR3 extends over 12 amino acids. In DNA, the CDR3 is TGTGCCAGCCGAAGGGCCAATGACGAGCAGTACTTC. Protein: CASRRANDEQYF.

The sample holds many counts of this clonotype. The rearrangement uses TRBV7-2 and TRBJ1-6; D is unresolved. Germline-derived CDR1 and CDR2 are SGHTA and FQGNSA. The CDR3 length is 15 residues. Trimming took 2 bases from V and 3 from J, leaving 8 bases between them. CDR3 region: CASSLRQLYNSPLHF. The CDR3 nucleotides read TGTGCCAGCAGCTTACGGCAGCTCTATAATTCACCCCTCCACTTT.